These 8 T cell receptor beta chains came from one sample sequenced in a study of vaccination and CD4 T cells after COVID-19. Their target antigens are unknown. Specified treatment: roughly 11-day PBMC culture with coronavirus spike peptide pools or control peptides (ViraFEST assay). CD4+ T cells that had been cultured provided DNA sequenced with the Oncomine TCR Beta short-read assay. TCRdb itself ran the PCR reads through MiXCR, one entry per CDR3 protein. The data contain over 10,000 distinct CDR3 sequences, about 82% of them seen just once; the ten biggest clones take up about 24%. The sequenced sample consisted of CD4+ T cells from blood, cultured in vitro. Source of these receptors: a human donor who had recovered from COVID-19.

The J gene is TRBJ1-1, the V gene TRBV19; 8 bases are a match to TRBD1. Trimming removed 6 bases from V and 3 bases from J; junction bases left unmatched: 3. Germline V gives CDR1 LNHDA, CDR2 SQIVND (reference sequence). The CDR3 length is 13 residues. This CDR3 is CASSATGDTEAFF. The CDR3, as DNA: TGTGCCAGTAGCGCGACAGGGGACACTGAAGCTTTCTTT.

The chain couples TRBV28 to TRBJ2-2; the D gene is possibly TRBD2 (6 bases). Trimming shortened V by 6 bases and J by 0 bases, and 11 bases separated the two germline ends. CDR1 and CDR2 from the germline V gene are MDHEN and SYDVKM. The CDR3 has 15 residues. CDR3 sequence (DNA): TGTGCCAGCAGCCCCAGCGGGCCGAACACCGGGGAGCTGTTTTTT. This codes for CASSPSGPNTGELFF.

This clonotype was counted a few times. The J gene is TRBJ1-1, the V gene TRBV6-5; D gene uncertain. CDR3 length equals 12 residues. The V end was cut by 4 bases, the J end by 5 bases, with 8 bases between. The V gene's germline CDR1 is MNHEY and CDR2 SVGAGI. The chain's CDR3 is CASSSRSTEAFF. CDR3 coding DNA: TGTGCCAGCAGTTCAAGGTCTACTGAAGCTTTCTTT.

This clonotype has a handful of counts. The chain couples TRBV4-1 to TRBJ2-5; 9 bases fit TRBD1. The ends lost 4 bases at V and 4 bases at J; junction bases unmatched: 13. Germline loops: CDR1 MGHRA, CDR2 YSYEKL. The CDR3 is 17 amino acids. CDR3 protein: CASSLTSGTGRSETQYF. In DNA form, the CDR3 reads TGCGCCAGCAGCCTTACATCCGGGACAGGGAGGTCAGAGACCCAGTACTTC.

The CDR3 DNA is TGTGCCAGCAGCTTAGTCACAGAGAACTATGGCTACACCTTC. Its protein product is CASSLVTENYGYTF. This chain uses TRBV7-9 with TRBJ1-2; no reliable D call. Trimming stripped 1 base from V and 2 bases from J, with 8 bases between. The length of the CDR3 is 14 residues. CDR1 and CDR2 from the germline V gene are SEHNR and FQNEAQ (reference sequence).

This chain connects TRBV7-2 to TRBJ2-7; 12 bases agree with TRBD2. The germline V gene encodes CDR1 SGHTA and CDR2 FQGNSA. This CDR3 is 14 amino acids long. V was clipped by 5 bases and J by 2 bases; unmatched bases: 1. DNA for the CDR3: TGTGCCAGCAGCCGACTAGCGGGAGCCTACGAGCAGTACTTC. This gives the protein CASSRLAGAYEQYF.

This chain uses TRBV2 with TRBJ2-2; 9 nucleotides align to TRBD2. CDR3 length equals 16 residues. CDR1 and CDR2 (germline): SNHLY, FYNNEI. After removal of 8 bases from V and 3 bases from J, the junction contained 10 bases not matched to a gene. The CDR3: CASSPPLAGDTGELFF. The CDR3 nucleotides read TGTGCCAGCTCCCCCCCCTTAGCGGGAGACACCGGGGAGCTGTTTTTT.

The J gene is TRBJ2-2, the V gene TRBV20-1; D not resolved. The CDR3 totals 14 residues. The germline V gene encodes CDR1 DFQATT and CDR2 SNEGSKA (reference sequence). Trimming left V 1 base short and J 8 bases short, with 14 bases between. The CDR3: CSARGVSVTGELFF. DNA for the CDR3: TGCAGTGCTAGAGGGGTCAGCGTGACGGGGGAGCTGTTTTTT.